This T cell receptor (beta chain) was sequenced for a study of OX40 agonist ivuxolimab in advanced cancers. The assay was immunoSEQ multiplex PCR, and TCRdb's table has in-frame clones only and misses some. This sample carries about 77,000 clones, around nine tenths of them seen once, and the ten largest clones take 5.5% to 8%. Per germline, CDR1 SGHNT and CDR2 YENEEA. The CDR3 consists of 13 residues. Trimming took off 4 bases at V and 2 bases at J, with 6 bases between the two ends. The clonotype originates from an adult with an advanced solid tumor such as melanoma, head and neck, liver or kidney cancer. The chain carries TRBV11-3 and TRBJ1-3; D gene unclear. The material was CD4+ or CD8+ T cells sorted from blood, obtained in a trial of the OX40 agonist ivuxolimab. The CDR3 sequence is CASSSGTGNTIYF. The CDR3, as DNA: TGTGCCAGCAGCTCAGGAACTGGAAACACCATATATTTT.